The rows below give T cell receptor beta chains drawn from one sample of a study of Tregs in tolerant kidney transplant recipients. Generated by immunoSEQ multiplex PCR, the TCRdb table keeps only in-frame clones and is missing some. The data hold 90,000 to 130,000 clones, with roughly 89% observed a single time. The specimen comprised CD4+ T cells from blood, sampled before the transplant. These receptors were obtained from a human donor who received a combined kidney and bone marrow transplant. The CDR3 runs from the conserved cysteine through the conserved F or W. Fields, in order: clone size, D gene, J gene, V gene, CDR3 protein, CDR3 DNA. D genes are given only for firm matches. Expanded clones are given a class, and other clones once, few, many or no size at all.

clone_size: .; d_call: TRBD1; j_call: TRBJ2-5; v_call: TRBV5-4; cdr3_aa: CASSFRTGAKKETQYF; cdr3_nt: TGTGCCAGCAGCTTTCGGACAGGGGCGAAAAAGGAGACCCAGTACTTC
clone_size: .; d_call: TRBD1; j_call: TRBJ1-2; v_call: TRBV5-1; cdr3_aa: CASSFGGQQSYTF; cdr3_nt: TGCGCCAGCAGCTTCGGGGGACAGCAATCTTACACCTTC
clone_size: .; d_call: TRBD1; j_call: TRBJ2-2; v_call: TRBV5-4; cdr3_aa: CASSHDRVRAGELFF; cdr3_nt: TGTGCCAGCAGCCACGACAGGGTTAGGGCCGGGGAGCTGTTTTTT
clone_size: few; d_call: .; j_call: TRBJ1-2; v_call: TRBV19; cdr3_aa: CASSPKQGTYGYTF; cdr3_nt: TGTGCCAGTAGTCCCAAACAGGGAACCTATGGCTACACCTTC
clone_size: .; d_call: TRBD2; j_call: TRBJ2-5; v_call: TRBV4-2; cdr3_aa: CASSQDGKASGEETQYF; cdr3_nt: TGTGCCAGCAGCCAAGATGGTAAGGCTAGCGGGGAGGAGACCCAGTACTTC
clone_size: few; d_call: .; j_call: TRBJ1-2; v_call: TRBV19; cdr3_aa: CASSLETGGFYGYTF; cdr3_nt: TGTGCCAGTTCCCTCGAGACAGGCGGCTTCTATGGCTACACCTTC
clone_size: .; d_call: TRBD1; j_call: TRBJ1-2; v_call: TRBV5-1; cdr3_aa: CASSPEPGQGYGYTF; cdr3_nt: TGCGCCAGCAGCCCCGAACCGGGACAGGGCTATGGCTACACCTTC
clone_size: .; d_call: .; j_call: TRBJ2-3; v_call: TRBV5-1; cdr3_aa: CASSLALGGDTQYF; cdr3_nt: TGCGCCAGCAGCTTGGCCCTCGGGGGAGATACGCAGTATTTT
clone_size: .; d_call: .; j_call: TRBJ2-7; v_call: TRBV11-3; cdr3_aa: CASSLDGDIREQYF; cdr3_nt: TGTGCCAGCAGCTTAGATGGGGACATCCGGGAGCAGTACTTC
clone_size: .; d_call: .; j_call: TRBJ1-4; v_call: TRBV9; cdr3_aa: CASSVGTKANEKLFF; cdr3_nt: TGTGCCAGCAGCGTAGGGACAAAGGCTAATGAAAAACTGTTTTTT
clone_size: .; d_call: TRBD2; j_call: TRBJ2-1; v_call: TRBV29-1; cdr3_aa: CARGGIGYNEQFF; cdr3_nt: TGCGCCCGCGGGGGGATCGGGTACAATGAGCAGTTCTTC
clone_size: .; d_call: .; j_call: TRBJ2-5; v_call: TRBV5-6; cdr3_aa: CASTLIMRTQYF; cdr3_nt: TGTGCCAGCACCCTTATCATGAGGACCCAGTACTTC
clone_size: .; d_call: TRBD1; j_call: TRBJ2-2; v_call: TRBV2; cdr3_aa: CASSGTGMGLGELFF; cdr3_nt: TGTGCCAGCAGCGGGACAGGGATGGGGCTCGGGGAGCTGTTTTTT
clone_size: .; d_call: .; j_call: TRBJ1-1; v_call: TRBV5-1; cdr3_aa: CASSQGTRTEAFF; cdr3_nt: TGCGCCAGCAGCCAGGGGACCAGGACTGAAGCTTTCTTT
clone_size: .; d_call: .; j_call: TRBJ2-2; v_call: TRBV18; cdr3_aa: CASSREVAGELFF; cdr3_nt: TGTGCCAGCTCCCGCGAGGTGGCCGGGGAGCTGTTTTTT
clone_size: .; d_call: .; j_call: TRBJ1-1; v_call: TRBV7-9; cdr3_aa: CASSFGAVANTEAFF; cdr3_nt: TGTGCCAGCAGCTTTGGGGCAGTTGCGAACACTGAAGCTTTCTTT
clone_size: once; d_call: TRBD2; j_call: TRBJ2-3; v_call: TRBV9; cdr3_aa: CASTATSGRGDTQYF; cdr3_nt: TGTGCCAGCACCGCAACTAGCGGGAGAGGAGATACGCAGTATTTT
clone_size: .; d_call: TRBD1; j_call: TRBJ2-6; v_call: TRBV18; cdr3_aa: CASSPFQDRGLTGANVLTF; cdr3_nt: TGTGCCAGCTCACCTTTTCAAGACAGGGGCCTAACTGGGGCCAACGTCCTGACTTTC
clone_size: .; d_call: TRBD1; j_call: TRBJ2-3; v_call: TRBV6-5; cdr3_aa: CASKTDRVRADTQYF; cdr3_nt: TGTGCCAGCAAAACCGACAGGGTTAGAGCAGATACGCAGTATTTT
clone_size: once; d_call: .; j_call: TRBJ2-7; v_call: TRBV9; cdr3_aa: CASSRTVKSYEQYF; cdr3_nt: TGTGCCAGCAGCCGGACAGTAAAGTCCTACGAGCAGTACTTC
clone_size: .; d_call: TRBD2; j_call: TRBJ2-7; v_call: TRBV28; cdr3_aa: CASSPWTSGSSYEQYF; cdr3_nt: TGTGCCAGCAGCCCCTGGACTAGCGGGAGTTCCTACGAGCAGTACTTC
clone_size: .; d_call: TRBD2; j_call: TRBJ2-7; v_call: TRBV7-2; cdr3_aa: CASSRMGTSGYTGSYEQYF; cdr3_nt: TGTGCCAGCAGCCGGATGGGGACTAGCGGGTATACCGGCTCCTACGAGCAGTACTTC
clone_size: .; d_call: .; j_call: TRBJ1-1; v_call: TRBV6-4; cdr3_aa: CASSGQINTEAFF; cdr3_nt: TGTGCCAGCAGTGGTCAGATAAACACTGAAGCTTTCTTT
clone_size: .; d_call: .; j_call: TRBJ1-2; v_call: TRBV5-1; cdr3_aa: CASSLGTANYGYTF; cdr3_nt: TGCGCCAGCAGCTTGGGTACGGCTAACTATGGCTACACCTTC
clone_size: few; d_call: .; j_call: TRBJ2-5; v_call: TRBV20-1; cdr3_aa: CSASTPSTQYF; cdr3_nt: TGCAGTGCTTCAACTCCCTCGACCCAGTACTTC
clone_size: .; d_call: TRBD2; j_call: TRBJ2-3; v_call: TRBV7-6; cdr3_aa: CASSLAKGRGGYTDTQYF; cdr3_nt: TGTGCCAGCAGCTTAGCGAAAGGGCGGGGGGGCTACACAGATACGCAGTATTTT
clone_size: .; d_call: .; j_call: TRBJ1-2; v_call: TRBV25-1; cdr3_aa: CASSLGGSGDDFGYTF; cdr3_nt: TGTGCCAGCAGTTTAGGCGGGTCGGGGGATGACTTCGGCTACACCTTC
clone_size: .; d_call: .; j_call: TRBJ2-7; v_call: TRBV6-1; cdr3_aa: CASAQGKQYF; cdr3_nt: TGTGCCAGCGCCCAGGGTAAGCAGTACTTC
clone_size: .; d_call: TRBD2; j_call: TRBJ2-7; v_call: TRBV5-1; cdr3_aa: CASSLAPAGRAYEQYF; cdr3_nt: TGCGCCAGCAGCTTGGCCCCAGCGGGGCGCGCCTACGAGCAGTACTTC
clone_size: once; d_call: TRBD2; j_call: TRBJ2-1; v_call: TRBV5-4; cdr3_aa: CASSSSGGASYYNEQFF; cdr3_nt: TGTGCCAGCAGCTCCAGCGGGGGGGCCTCATATTACAATGAGCAGTTCTTC
clone_size: once; d_call: TRBD1; j_call: TRBJ1-2; v_call: TRBV28; cdr3_aa: CASISGAGGRDGYTF; cdr3_nt: TGTGCCAGCATTTCGGGTGCAGGGGGCCGGGATGGCTACACCTTC
clone_size: .; d_call: TRBD1; j_call: TRBJ1-2; v_call: TRBV5-1; cdr3_aa: CASRAEQGATNYGYTF; cdr3_nt: TGCGCCAGCAGGGCTGAGCAGGGGGCCACTAACTATGGCTACACCTTC
clone_size: .; d_call: TRBD2; j_call: TRBJ2-3; v_call: TRBV5-1; cdr3_aa: CASSFSGTSTDTQYF; cdr3_nt: TGCGCCAGCAGCTTTAGCGGGACTAGCACAGATACGCAGTATTTT
clone_size: .; d_call: .; j_call: TRBJ1-2; v_call: TRBV28; cdr3_aa: CASSSYWGGAGYGYTF; cdr3_nt: TGTGCCAGCAGCTCATATTGGGGGGGCGCAGGCTATGGCTACACCTTC
clone_size: once; d_call: TRBD1; j_call: TRBJ2-3; v_call: TRBV19; cdr3_aa: CASRDRTTDTQYF; cdr3_nt: TGTGCCAGCCGGGACAGGACCACAGATACGCAGTATTTT
clone_size: .; d_call: TRBD2; j_call: TRBJ2-7; v_call: TRBV19; cdr3_aa: CASSILAGPYEQYF; cdr3_nt: TGTGCCAGTAGTATACTAGCGGGGCCCTACGAGCAGTACTTC
clone_size: .; d_call: .; j_call: TRBJ1-1; v_call: TRBV21-1; cdr3_aa: CASSNGQPGTEAFF; cdr3_nt: TGTGCCAGCAGCAATGGACAACCGGGCACTGAAGCTTTCTTT
clone_size: .; d_call: .; j_call: TRBJ2-5; v_call: TRBV6-6; cdr3_aa: CASSYAGTRKETQYF; cdr3_nt: TGTGCCAGCAGTTACGCCGGGACAAGGAAAGAGACCCAGTACTTC
clone_size: .; d_call: TRBD1; j_call: TRBJ2-5; v_call: TRBV19; cdr3_aa: CASSITGGSETQYF; cdr3_nt: TGTGCCAGTAGTATCACAGGGGGGTCAGAGACCCAGTACTTC
clone_size: .; d_call: .; j_call: TRBJ1-2; v_call: TRBV7-9; cdr3_aa: CASSRDRRNYGYTF; cdr3_nt: TGTGCCAGCAGTCGAGACAGGCGGAACTATGGCTACACCTTC
clone_size: .; d_call: .; j_call: TRBJ2-7; v_call: TRBV27; cdr3_aa: CASRSLPAAGHEQYF; cdr3_nt: TGTGCCAGCAGGAGTCTCCCAGCGGCGGGTCACGAGCAGTACTTC
clone_size: .; d_call: .; j_call: TRBJ2-7; v_call: TRBV7-2; cdr3_aa: CASSLAFGGPYSSEQYF; cdr3_nt: TGTGCCAGCAGCTTAGCCTTCGGGGGACCGTACTCTAGCGAGCAGTACTTC
clone_size: .; d_call: .; j_call: TRBJ1-4; v_call: TRBV5-1; cdr3_aa: CASSLALGLEEKLFF; cdr3_nt: TGCGCCAGCAGCTTGGCCTTGGGGCTTGAGGAAAAACTGTTTTTT
clone_size: .; d_call: .; j_call: TRBJ2-1; v_call: TRBV19; cdr3_aa: CASSPPPGPVDNEQFF; cdr3_nt: TGTGCCAGTAGTCCCCCCCCAGGGCCGGTGGACAATGAGCAGTTCTTC
clone_size: once; d_call: TRBD1; j_call: TRBJ2-1; v_call: TRBV11-3; cdr3_aa: CASSLQGANNEQFF; cdr3_nt: TGTGCCAGCAGCTTACAGGGGGCCAACAATGAGCAGTTCTTC
clone_size: .; d_call: .; j_call: TRBJ2-1; v_call: TRBV6-4; cdr3_aa: CASSDSGWGDEQFF; cdr3_nt: TGTGCCAGCAGTGACTCTGGCTGGGGCGATGAGCAGTTCTTC
clone_size: .; d_call: TRBD1; j_call: TRBJ1-3; v_call: TRBV28; cdr3_aa: CASSSIGQGSGNTIYF; cdr3_nt: TGTGCCAGCAGTTCCATCGGACAGGGCTCTGGAAACACCATATATTTT
clone_size: .; d_call: .; j_call: TRBJ2-3; v_call: TRBV10-1; cdr3_aa: CASSDGSNYDTQYF; cdr3_nt: TGCGCCAGCAGTGACGGTAGCAACTACGATACGCAGTATTTT
clone_size: .; d_call: .; j_call: TRBJ2-5; v_call: TRBV7-9; cdr3_aa: CASTSLGDFQETQYF; cdr3_nt: TGTGCCAGCACCTCCCTCGGGGACTTCCAAGAGACCCAGTACTTC
clone_size: .; d_call: TRBD2; j_call: TRBJ2-1; v_call: TRBV5-4; cdr3_aa: CASSHAGTTVHEQFF; cdr3_nt: TGTGCCAGCAGCCACGCCGGGACTACCGTCCATGAGCAGTTCTTC
clone_size: .; d_call: .; j_call: TRBJ2-7; v_call: TRBV6-1; cdr3_aa: CASSVIYEQYF; cdr3_nt: TGTGCCAGCAGTGTTATCTACGAGCAGTACTTC
clone_size: .; d_call: .; j_call: TRBJ1-6; v_call: TRBV11-2; cdr3_aa: CASSLLYFQGDGNNSPLHF; cdr3_nt: TGTGCCAGCAGTCTACTATACTTCCAAGGAGACGGTAATAATTCACCCCTCCACTTT
clone_size: once; d_call: .; j_call: TRBJ1-5; v_call: TRBV4-2; cdr3_aa: CASSQDQRSGGNQPQHF; cdr3_nt: TGTGCCAGCAGCCAAGATCAGAGGTCGGGAGGCAATCAGCCCCAGCATTTT
clone_size: few; d_call: TRBD2; j_call: TRBJ2-7; v_call: TRBV10-3; cdr3_aa: CAISEVTSGGTEQYF; cdr3_nt: TGTGCCATCAGTGAGGTGACTAGCGGGGGTACCGAGCAGTACTTC
clone_size: .; d_call: TRBD1; j_call: TRBJ1-2; v_call: TRBV7-2; cdr3_aa: CASSSQSPGGNGYTF; cdr3_nt: TGTGCCAGCAGCTCACAGTCCCCAGGGGGAAATGGCTACACCTTC
clone_size: .; d_call: TRBD2; j_call: TRBJ2-1; v_call: TRBV9; cdr3_aa: CASSISTSGGADEQFF; cdr3_nt: TGTGCCAGCAGCATTTCCACTAGCGGGGGGGCCGATGAGCAGTTCTTC
clone_size: .; d_call: .; j_call: TRBJ2-7; v_call: TRBV5-1; cdr3_aa: CASSLAASADEQYF; cdr3_nt: TGCGCCAGCAGCTTGGCTGCTAGCGCCGACGAGCAGTACTTC
clone_size: .; d_call: TRBD2; j_call: TRBJ2-7; v_call: TRBV18; cdr3_aa: CASSPGTSGPLREQYF; cdr3_nt: TGTGCCAGCTCACCCGGGACTAGCGGACCCCTACGAGAGCAGTACTTC